The entry that follows covers one TCR beta chain sequence. This sample was taken from a study of T cell changes during pregnancy in multiple sclerosis. Repertoires were generated with immunoSEQ multiplex PCR, while TCRdb's copy carries only in-frame clones and drops some. The data hold around 100,000 clones, with over 80% observed a single time. This specimen consisted of peripheral blood, obtained after pregnancy. This receptor was identified in a female donor with multiple sclerosis, enrolled in a pregnancy study.

The CDR3: CASSSGGTNEKLFF. The CDR3, as DNA: TGTGCCAGCAGTTCTGGGGGGACTAATGAAAAACTGTTTTTT. The gene calls are TRBV6-5 and TRBJ1-4; possible D gene TRBD1, 5 bases. Trimming removed 4 bases at V and 2 bases at J, with 8 bases between. The V gene's germline CDR1 is MNHEY and CDR2 SVGAGI. The CDR3 is 14 amino acids.